This paragraph reports one TCR beta chain. Its antigen is unknown. Uncontrolled infection, other autoimmune disease, pregnancy or lactation excluded patients. Researchers amplified the TCR beta CDR3 regions from RNA transcripts. With the HTBI primer set, the TCR CDR3 went through a first round of RT-PCR. One entry per CDR3 protein results from TCRdb running MiXCR on the multiplex PCR reads. The data contain about 400,000 distinct CDR3 sequences, about 15% of them singletons. The sample comes from a study of T cells in Graves' hyperthyroidism and ophthalmopathy. Study context: The blood sample was taken at first diagnosis, before treatment began. Study results and limitations: The majority of expanded thyroid clonotypes above 0.001 also appeared in blood.

Germline V CDR1 and CDR2: MRHNA, SNTAGT. Trimming at V came to 2 bases and at J to 6 bases, leaving 7 bases not matched to a gene. This CDR3 is 15 amino acids long. The specimen was blood. The clonotype comes from a woman in her twenties or thirties with Graves' ophthalmopathy. The chain uses TRBV6-4 and TRBJ1-5, with TRBD1 identical over 7 bases. Here the CDR3 reads CASSDLGTAFQPQHF. CDR3 coding DNA: TGTGCCAGCAGTGACCTGGGGACAGCCTTTCAGCCCCAGCATTTT.